This TCR beta chain originates from a study of blood T cell repertoires in COVID-19. Germline CDR1 MNHEY, CDR2 SVGAGI. V shed 8 bases and J 7 bases; nucleotides not matched to a gene: 11. The CDR3 contains 15 residues. Some clones are missing from TCRdb's copy, which holds only in-frame ones; the method was immunoSEQ multiplex PCR. Among 80,000 or so clones listed, around 88% were seen once. This sequence joins TRBV6-5 and TRBJ2-1; 10 bases are a match to TRBD1. The clonotype comes from a human donor in a cohort sampled during active COVID-19. The sample consisted of peripheral blood. The CDR3 here is CASVLMGTGVNEQFF. CDR3 DNA sequence: TGTGCCAGCGTTTTAATGGGGACAGGGGTAAATGAGCAGTTCTTC.